This T cell receptor (beta chain) was recovered during a study of blood T cell repertoires in COVID-19. Overall study context: T cells, B-cell-depleted T cells, or PBMCs provided the cDNA or gDNA that served as material.

Germline CDR1 is SGHRS and CDR2 is YFSETQ. V dropped 3 bases and J dropped 5; count of bases not matched to a gene: 7. CDR3 length equals 14 residues. TCRdb keeps only in-frame clones here, not all; method: immunoSEQ multiplex PCR. The table records over 15,000 clones, 85% to 90% of them present only once. The sequence was collected from a man aged 60 to 75 with acute or convalescent COVID-19. What was sequenced was peripheral blood. The genes are TRBV5-1 and TRBJ2-7; 8 nucleotides agree with TRBD1. CDR3 DNA sequence: TGCGCCAGCAGCTCCGACAGGGGATCCGACGAGCAGTACTTC. It is translated as CASSSDRGSDEQYF.